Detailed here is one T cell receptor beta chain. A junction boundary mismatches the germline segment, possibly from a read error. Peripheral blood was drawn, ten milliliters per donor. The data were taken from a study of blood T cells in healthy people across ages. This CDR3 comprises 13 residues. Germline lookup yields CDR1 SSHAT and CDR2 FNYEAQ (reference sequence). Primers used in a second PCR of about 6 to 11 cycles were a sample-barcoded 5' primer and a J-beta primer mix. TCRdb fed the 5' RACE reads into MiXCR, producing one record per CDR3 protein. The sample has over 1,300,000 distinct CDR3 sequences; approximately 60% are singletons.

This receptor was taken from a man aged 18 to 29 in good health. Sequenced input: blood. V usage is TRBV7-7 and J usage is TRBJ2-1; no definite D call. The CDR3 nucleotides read TGTGCTAGCAGCGTAGGCGGATTCAATGAGCAGTTCTTC. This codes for CASSVGGFNEQFF. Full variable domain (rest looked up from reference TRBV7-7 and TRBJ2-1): GAGVSQSPRYKVTKRGQDVTLRCDPISSHATLYWYQQALGQGPEFLTYFNYEAQPDKSGLPSDRFSAERPEGSISTLTIQRTEQRDSAMYRCASSVGGFNEQFFGPGTRLTVL.